A single sample gave rise to the 10 T cell receptor beta chains below, sequenced in a study of vaccination and CD4 T cells after COVID-19. CD4+ T cells that had been cultured provided DNA sequenced with the Oncomine TCR Beta short-read assay. TCRdb re-called the PCR reads with MiXCR, one entry per CDR3 protein. The sample records about 13,000 distinct CDR3 sequences, 79% being singletons. Treatment specified: approximately nine-day PBMC culture with coronavirus spike peptide pools or control peptides (ViraFEST assay). These TCRs' antigens remain unknown. Sequencing was performed on CD4+ T cells from blood, cultured in vitro. Receptors were obtained from a human donor who had recovered from COVID-19.

This rearrangement joins TRBV19 to TRBJ1-5; D may be TRBD1 (5 bases). CDR3 size: 16 residues. Between the trimmed V and J ends, which lost 5 bases and 2 bases, there was a span of 16 bases. The germline CDR1 and CDR2 sequences are LNHDA and SQIVND (reference sequence). The CDR3 sequence is CASSRRDWFGNQPQHF. DNA for the CDR3: TGTGCCAGTAGTCGCAGGGACTGGTTTGGCAATCAGCCCCAGCATTTT.

This clonotype appeared a few times. The rearrangement joins TRBV6-1 to TRBJ2-7; tentatively, D is TRBD1 (5 bases). The V end was cut by 7 bases, the J end by 4 bases, with 20 bases between. The CDR3 length is 15 residues. Germline values: CDR1 MNHNS, CDR2 SASEGT. The chain's CDR3 is CASTTRGGLRYEQYF. For the CDR3, the DNA is TGTGCCAGCACCACAAGGGGTGGCCTGAGGTACGAGCAGTACTTC.

In its sample, this clonotype was seen once. The V call is TRBV11-3, the J call TRBJ2-5; TRBD2 agrees at 10 bases. The junction had 6 bases not matched to a gene; V was cut back by 1 base and J by 4 bases. In germline, CDR1 is SGHNT, CDR2 YENEEA. The CDR3 is made up of 16 amino acids. The CDR3 nucleotides read TGTGCCAGCAGCTTAGCGGGGGTAGCGGGAGGAGAGACCCAGTACTTC. As protein: CASSLAGVAGGETQYF.

Points on this clonotype: One end of the junction fails to match germline, which may point to a read error. V usage is TRBV6-2 or TRBV6-3 and J usage is TRBJ1-2; maybe TRBD1 (5 bases). Germline V gene sequence: CDR1 MNHEY, CDR2 SVGEGT. CDR3 length equals 13 residues. The CDR3 nucleotides read TGTGCCAGCAGCCCTACAGGTGACTATGGCCACACCTTC. Its protein is CASSPTGDYGHTF.

This chain connects TRBV6-1 to TRBJ1-5; a possible D gene is TRBD1 (5 bases). Germline loops: CDR1 MNHNS, CDR2 SASEGT. The CDR3 has 15 residues. Trimming removed 6 bases at V and 7 bases at J, with 19 bases between. The CDR3 spells CASRATVGPSQPQHF. CDR3 sequence (DNA): TGTGCCAGCAGAGCGACAGTCGGACCGTCACAGCCCCAGCATTTT.

The V call is TRBV28, the J call TRBJ2-7, with TRBD1 as a possible D gene (6 bases). The V gene's germline CDR1 is MDHEN and CDR2 SYDVKM. The CDR3 is 14 amino acids. Trimming took 7 bases from V and 3 from J, leaving 16 bases between them. The CDR3 coding sequence is TGTGCCAGCACGCCGGTGGGGGCGGACTACGAGCAGTACTTC. It codes for CASTPVGADYEQYF.

The chain is built from TRBV15 and TRBJ2-1, with 7 nucleotides matching TRBD1. The ends lost 0 bases at V and 7 bases at J; junction bases unmatched: 9. The CDR3 has 16 amino acids. Germline values: CDR1 LNHNV, CDR2 YYDKDF (reference sequence). This CDR3 reads CATSRDQQGLVNEQFF. The DNA for the CDR3 is TGTGCCACCAGCAGAGATCAACAGGGGTTAGTAAATGAGCAGTTCTTC.

This chain connects TRBV10-3 to TRBJ1-1; D gene uncertain. Deletions cut 3 bases from V and 0 bases from J, with 8 bases between. The germline V gene has CDR1 ENHRY and CDR2 SYGVKD. The CDR3 runs to 14 residues. Here the CDR3 reads CAISEFPMNTEAFF. The DNA of the CDR3 is TGTGCCATCAGTGAATTTCCCATGAACACTGAAGCTTTCTTT.

The gene calls are TRBV7-9 and TRBJ1-2, with TRBD1 matching 9 bases. V was pared by 3 bases and J by 0 bases, with 8 bases of the junction left unmatched. From germline, CDR1 is SEHNR and CDR2 FQNEAQ (reference sequence). The length of the CDR3 is 17 residues. Written as DNA, the CDR3 is TGTGCCAGCAGCTTGACAGGGGGGGCGGTCACTAACTATGGCTACACCTTC. Its protein is CASSLTGGAVTNYGYTF.

Turning to this clonotype: Without the conserved terminal phenylalanine or tryptophan, this CDR3 likely stems from a read error. This chain joins TRBV27 and TRBJ2-3; the D is unclear. This CDR3 spans 15 amino acids. CDR1 MNHEY and CDR2 SMNVEV come from the germline V gene (reference sequence). Trimming removed 0 bases at V and 0 bases at J, with 7 bases between. The CDR3 loop reads CASSLSGSSTDTQYL. CDR3 DNA sequence: TGTGCCAGCAGTTTATCCGGGTCTAGCACAGATACGCAGTATCTT.